Listed below are T cell receptor beta chains from one sample, sequenced in a study of chemoradiotherapy in HPV16-positive cancers. Profiling relied on immunoSEQ multiplex PCR, and the TCRdb table lists in-frame clones only, not all of them. The sample holds some 12,000 clones, 75% to 80% seen once. Collection took place from a patient who underwent chemoradiotherapy. The receptors shown here come from a human donor with HPV-associated anogenital cancer. Each CDR3 is given with its conserved first and last residue. A D gene is named only where the DNA matches it firmly. Where a row states a size, it is once, few, many or the class of an expanded clone; other rows omit it.

>TRBJ2-7|NA|TRBV7-2|NA
TGTGCCAGCACCTGGAGGGGTAGCACCTACGAGCAGTACTTC
CASTWRGSTYEQYF
>TRBJ1-5|NA|TRBV7-8|NA
TGTGCCAGCAGCCCGGGAGGGTTATATCGGAATAGCAATCAGCCCCAGCATTTT
CASSPGGLYRNSNQPQHF
>TRBJ2-1|TRBD2|TRBV7-2|NA
TGTGCCAGCAAGAGGACTAGCGGGGGTGATGAGCAGTTCTTC
CASKRTSGGDEQFF
>TRBJ2-2|TRBD2|TRBV29-1|NA
TGCAGCGTTGCTTCTAGCGGGGCCCACGGGGAGCTGTTTTTT
CSVASSGAHGELFF
>TRBJ1-5|TRBD1|TRBV28|NA
TGTGCCAGCAGCAGGAGACAGGGAAGTCAGCCCCAGCATTTT
CASSRRQGSQPQHF
>TRBJ2-2|TRBD2|TRBV15|NA
TGTGCCACCAGGGGGGACTATCACACCGGGGAGCTGTTTTTT
CATRGDYHTGELFF
>TRBJ2-7|NA|TRBV9|NA
TGTGCCAGCAGCGTGAGATTCGAAGCCCTCGAGCAGTACTTC
CASSVRFEALEQYF
>TRBJ2-5|NA|TRBV11-3|once
TGTGCCAGCAGTAACAGATTGGATAGAGAGACCCAGTACTTC
CASSNRLDRETQYF
>TRBJ2-7|TRBD2|TRBV11-2|once
TGTGCCAGCAGCTTCTCACTAGCGGGAGGTCAGGAGCAGTACTTC
CASSFSLAGGQEQYF
>TRBJ2-7|TRBD1|TRBV19|NA
TGTGCCAGTAGGGAATTCGGACAGGGCTCCTACGAGCAGTACTTC
CASREFGQGSYEQYF
>TRBJ2-3|NA|TRBV10-3|NA
TGTGCCATCACCGGGGAGCCTCAAGGAGATACGCAGTATTTT
CAITGEPQGDTQYF
>TRBJ2-3|NA|TRBV4-1|NA
TGCGCCAGCAGCCTCCAGGACAGCTTCACAGATACGCAGTATTTT
CASSLQDSFTDTQYF
>TRBJ2-7|TRBD1|TRBV27|NA
TGTGCCAGCAGTACAGGGGCACCTACCTACGAGCAGTACTTC
CASSTGAPTYEQYF
>TRBJ2-4|NA|TRBV28|NA
TGTGCCAGCAGTTCGCCACAAACCACCGAGACTAGTGTTAGCCTGATAGCCAAAAACATTCAGTACTTC
CASSSPQTTETSVSLIAKNIQYF
>TRBJ2-5|TRBD2|TRBV6-5|NA
TGTGCCAGCAGTCTTCTAGCGGGGTCTGGAGAGCAGTACTTC
CASSLLAGSGEQYF
>TRBJ2-3|TRBD2|TRBV19|NA
TGTGCCAGTAGTGCCCGCCTAGCGGCCCCCGGCACGCAGTATTTT
CASSARLAAPGTQYF
>TRBJ2-2|NA|TRBV9|NA
TGTGCCAGCAGCGTGGGGGGGGCCACCGGGGAGCTGTTTTTT
CASSVGGATGELFF
>TRBJ2-7|NA|TRBV9|NA
TGTGCCAGCAGTGAGGGGGGCAGGGGCTCCTACGAGCAGTACTTC
CASSEGGRGSYEQYF
>TRBJ2-7|TRBD2|TRBV7-2|NA
TGTGCCAGCAGCTTACTAGCGGGACTCTCCTACGAGCAGTACTTC
CASSLLAGLSYEQYF
>TRBJ1-2|TRBD1|TRBV27|NA
TGTGCCAGCAGTGTGACAGGGGCTGGCTATGGCTACACCTTC
CASSVTGAGYGYTF
>TRBJ2-1|TRBD1|TRBV28|NA
TGTGCCAGCAGCCACAGACAGGGTTGGAATGAGCAGTTCTTC
CASSHRQGWNEQFF
>TRBJ1-5|NA|TRBV6-4|NA
TGTGCCAGCAGTGAGGAGGAAAATCAGCCCCAGCATTTT
CASSEEENQPQHF
>TRBJ2-5|NA|TRBV18|few
TGTGCCAGCTCCCCTCTAACACAAGAGACCCAGTACTTC
CASSPLTQETQYF
>TRBJ1-5|NA|TRBV18|NA
TGTGCCAGCTCACCATGGAGGGCCTCAAATCAGCCCCAGCATTTT
CASSPWRASNQPQHF
>TRBJ2-2|NA|TRBV27|NA
TGTGCCAGCAGTCTACAAGGGTCTGGTTTTGTTACTAGGGAGCTGTTTTTT
CASSLQGSGFVTRELFF
>TRBJ1-4|NA|TRBV5-1|NA
TGCGCCAGCAGCCCGGGACTCGATAATGAAAAACTGTTTTTT
CASSPGLDNEKLFF
>TRBJ2-3|NA|TRBV7-2|NA
TGTGCCAGCAGCTTCTCAGGGTCGGATACGCAGTATTTT
CASSFSGSDTQYF
>TRBJ1-4|NA|TRBV9|few
TGTGCCAGCAGCGGAAATGAAAAACTGTTTTTT
CASSGNEKLFF
>TRBJ2-1|TRBD1|TRBV7-9|once
TGTGCCAGCAGCTCTAACTTTCTAGGGGGCAGGGGAACTGAGCAGTTCTTC
CASSSNFLGGRGTEQFF
>TRBJ2-5|TRBD2|TRBV11-2|NA
TGTGCCAGCAGCTTAATAAATAGCGGGAGTGAGACCCAGTACTTC
CASSLINSGSETQYF
>TRBJ1-2|NA|TRBV11-2|NA
TGTGCCAGCAGCTTAGATCTGGAAAACTATGGCTACACCTTC
CASSLDLENYGYTF
>TRBJ1-1|NA|TRBV30|NA
TGTGCCTGGAGTGCCGACCTGAACACTGAAGCTTTCTTT
CAWSADLNTEAFF
>TRBJ2-3|TRBD2|TRBV19|once
TGTGCCAGTAGTAGGGCGGGAGGGCCAGATACGCAGTATTTT
CASSRAGGPDTQYF
>TRBJ1-2|TRBD1|TRBV30|NA
TGTGCCTGGAGCTTGGGACAGGGGGCGGCTGGCTACACCTTC
CAWSLGQGAAGYTF
>TRBJ1-6|NA|TRBV25-1|NA
TGTGCCAGCAGTATAAGGGAAACATCACCCCTCCACTTT
CASSIRETSPLHF
>TRBJ1-2|TRBD1|TRBV9|few
TGTGCCAGCAGCAAGGACAGGAACTATGGCTACACCTTC
CASSKDRNYGYTF
>TRBJ2-1|NA|TRBV2|NA
TGTGCCAGCAGTGCGAACAGTAACAATGAGCAGTTCTTC
CASSANSNNEQFF
>TRBJ1-1|NA|TRBV29-1|NA
TGCAGCGGGACTGAGGGACCGAACACTGAAGCTTTCTTT
CSGTEGPNTEAFF
>TRBJ1-6|NA|TRBV15|NA
TGTGCCACCAGCAGAGAGAATTCACCCCTCCACTTT
CATSRENSPLHF
>TRBJ2-3|TRBD1|TRBV7-2|once
TGTGCCAGCAGCGGGCGCACAGGGGGCACAGATACGCAGTATTTT
CASSGRTGGTDTQYF
>TRBJ2-3|TRBD1|TRBV6-6|NA
TGTGCCAGCAGTCCGGGACAGGTCACAGATACGCAGTATTTT
CASSPGQVTDTQYF
>TRBJ1-6|TRBD1|TRBV30|NA
TGTGCCTGGAGCCACCGGGACAGGGCCCGGGTCGACTTT
CAWSHRDRARVDF
>TRBJ2-2|TRBD2|TRBV7-7|NA
TGTGCCAGCAGCTTAGAACCGCGGGGGACCCCAAGTGGCGACACCGGGGAGCTGTTTTTT
CASSLEPRGTPSGDTGELFF
>TRBJ2-7|TRBD1|TRBV4-1|few
TGCGCCAGCAGCCAAGATCGGACAGGGTACGAGCAGTACTTC
CASSQDRTGYEQYF
>TRBJ1-4|NA|TRBV19|NA
TGTGCCAGTAGTGCGCGTATTAATGAAAAACTGTTTTTT
CASSARINEKLFF